This TCR beta chain was profiled in a study of T cell repertoires in cytomegalovirus infection. In the study overall: Indications came from public TCR beta signatures; they pointed to CMV infection and to a matching HLA type. General study findings and limits: Cumulative frequency of public TCR beta families picked out carriers of CMV plus the relevant HLA. CMV-specific HLA-C-restricted TCR beta clonotypes dominated the ex vivo response.

TCRdb independently ran MiXCR on the reads; one entry per CDR3 protein. The data show 200,000 to 300,000 distinct CDR3 sequences, 8% to 9.5% seen once. As regards this clonotype: What it binds is unknown.

The CDR3 has 13 residues. The V end was cut by 3 bases, the J end by 7 bases, with 13 bases between. Sequencing was performed on PBMCs. The chain has TRBV12-3 or TRBV12-4 and TRBJ2-7; D is unclear. The receptor comes from a human donor in good health (CMV status not recorded). Some clones in this sample may be carry-over from other donors' samples. The DNA of the CDR3 is TGTGCCAGCAGTTTCGGCGGAAACGAGGAGCAGTACTTC. Residues: CASSFGGNEEQYF.